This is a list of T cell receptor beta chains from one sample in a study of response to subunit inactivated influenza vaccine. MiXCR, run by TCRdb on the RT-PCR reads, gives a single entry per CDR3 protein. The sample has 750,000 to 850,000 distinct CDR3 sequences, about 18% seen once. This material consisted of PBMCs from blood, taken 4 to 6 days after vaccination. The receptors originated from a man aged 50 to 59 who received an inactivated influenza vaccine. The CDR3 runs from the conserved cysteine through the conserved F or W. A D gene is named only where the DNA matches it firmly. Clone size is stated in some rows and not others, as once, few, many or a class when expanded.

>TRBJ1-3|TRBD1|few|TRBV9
TGTGCCAGCAGCGTAGCGACAGGGGGTAATGGAAACACCATATATTTT
CASSVATGGNGNTIYF
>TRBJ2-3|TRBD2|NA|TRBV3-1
TGTGCCAGCAGCCAAGTGATAGCGGGGAGCACAGATACGCAGTATTTT
CASSQVIAGSTDTQYF
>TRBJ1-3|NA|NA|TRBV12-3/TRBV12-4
TGTGCCAGCAGCATCACTGGGGTCCCTGGAAACACCATATATTTT
CASSITGVPGNTIYF
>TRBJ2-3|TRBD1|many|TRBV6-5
TGTGCCAGCAGTTACCTGTGGACAGGGGACACAGATACGCAGTATTTT
CASSYLWTGDTDTQYF
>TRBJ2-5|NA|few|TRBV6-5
TGTGCCAGCAGTTACGAAGGTTTGGGAGAGACCCAGTACTTC
CASSYEGLGETQYF
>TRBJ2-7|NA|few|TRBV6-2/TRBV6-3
TGTGCCAGCAGTTACCCCCGCAGGGGATCCTACGAGCAGTACTTC
CASSYPRRGSYEQYF
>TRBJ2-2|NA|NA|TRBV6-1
TGTGCCAGCAGAAGACTAGAGAACACCGGGGAGCTGTTTTTT
CASRRLENTGELFF
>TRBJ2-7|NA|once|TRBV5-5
TGTGCCAGCAGCCCCCTTCGGGACGGCTACGAGCAGTACTTC
CASSPLRDGYEQYF
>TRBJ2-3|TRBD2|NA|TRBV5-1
TGCGCCAGCAGCTTGGGACAGAGCGGGGGCACAGATACGCAGTATTTT
CASSLGQSGGTDTQYF
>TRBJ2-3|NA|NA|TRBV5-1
TGCGCCGGCGCAGTAGGGGTCCCTAGCACAGATACGCAGTATTTT
CAGAVGVPSTDTQYF
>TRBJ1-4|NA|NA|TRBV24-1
TGTGCCACCAGAAGACGGGGTGAATGTGAAAAACTGTTTTTT
CATRRRGECEKLFF
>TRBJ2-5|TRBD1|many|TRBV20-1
TGCAGTGCTAGAGAGGGACAGAAAGAGACCCAGTACTTC
CSAREGQKETQYF
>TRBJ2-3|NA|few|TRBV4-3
TGCGCCAGCAGCCCCGGGTGGGTAACAGATACGCAGTATTTT
CASSPGWVTDTQYF
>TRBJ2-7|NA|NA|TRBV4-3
TGCGCCAGCAGCCAAGTGATCGGGAGAGGCTACGAGCAGTACTTC
CASSQVIGRGYEQYF
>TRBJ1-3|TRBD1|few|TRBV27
TGTGCCAGCAGCCTACGGACAGGGGGCTTCTCTGGAAACACCATATATTTT
CASSLRTGGFSGNTIYF
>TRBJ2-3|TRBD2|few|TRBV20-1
TGCAGTGCTCGCAGGACTAGCGGGAGCCTGCCAGATACGCAGTATTTT
CSARRTSGSLPDTQYF
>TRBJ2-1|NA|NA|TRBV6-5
TGTGCCAGCAGCGATACGGGAGTTAAGCAGTTCTTC
CASSDTGVKQFF
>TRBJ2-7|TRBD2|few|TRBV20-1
TGCAGTGCCAACGGGGAGGGGCGTTACTACTACGAGCAGTACTTC
CSANGEGRYYYEQYF
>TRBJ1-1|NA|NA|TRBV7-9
TGTGCCAGCAGCTTAGCCGTGGGGAGAAAAAGGAACACTGAAGCTTTCTTT
CASSLAVGRKRNTEAFF
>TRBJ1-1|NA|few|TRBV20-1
TGCAGTGCTAGATCAGGTTGGAACACTGAAGCTTTCTTT
CSARSGWNTEAFF
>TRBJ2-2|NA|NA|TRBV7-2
TGTGCCAGCAGCTTAGCCGCCCAACTCAGCGGGGAGCTGTTTTTT
CASSLAAQLSGELFF
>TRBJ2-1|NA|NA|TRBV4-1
TGCGCCAGCAGCCAAGATCCGCCCAGATACAATAAGCAGTTCTTC
CASSQDPPRYNKQFF
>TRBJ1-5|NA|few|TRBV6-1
TGTGCCAGCAGTGAAGAAGGGGGAACTAAAAATCAGCCCCAGCATTTT
CASSEEGGTKNQPQHF
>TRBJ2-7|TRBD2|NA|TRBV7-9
TGTGCCAGCAGCCTCGGACTAGCGCCGGCCTACGAGCAGTACTTC
CASSLGLAPAYEQYF
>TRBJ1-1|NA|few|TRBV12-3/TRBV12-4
TGTGCCAGCACCCCAGGGAGGAACACTGAAGCTTTCTTT
CASTPGRNTEAFF
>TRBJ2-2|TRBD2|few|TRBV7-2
TGTGCCAGTCATAGCGGGACGAACACCGGGGAGCTGTTTTTT
CASHSGTNTGELFF
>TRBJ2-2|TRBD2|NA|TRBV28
TGTGCCAGCAGGAGCCCGGAACTAGCGTTAGACGGGGAGCTGTTTTTT
CASRSPELALDGELFF
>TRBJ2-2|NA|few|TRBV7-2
TGTGCCAGCAGCGCACGCGGGACAGCCAACACCGGGGAGCTGTTTTTT
CASSARGTANTGELFF
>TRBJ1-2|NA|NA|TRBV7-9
TGTGCCAGCAGCTTGACGGGGTACTATGGCTACACCTTC
CASSLTGYYGYTF
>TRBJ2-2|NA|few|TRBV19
TGTGCCAGTAGCGCCGGACCGAGAAGGGGTACCGGGGAGCTGTTTTTT
CASSAGPRRGTGELFF
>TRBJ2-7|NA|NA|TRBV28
TGTGCCAGCAGTTTATACCCACTCGGGTACGAGCAGTACTTC
CASSLYPLGYEQYF
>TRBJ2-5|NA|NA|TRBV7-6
TGTGCCAGCAGCAAAGGCCTTGGGACTCAAGAGACCCAGTACTTC
CASSKGLGTQETQYF
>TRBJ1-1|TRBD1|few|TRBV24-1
TGTGCCACGAGTGACAGGGCGGGCACTGAAGCTTTCTTT
CATSDRAGTEAFF
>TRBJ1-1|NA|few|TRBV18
TGTGCCAGCTCACCAGGTACAGCGGGATCCGAAGCTTTCTTT
CASSPGTAGSEAFF
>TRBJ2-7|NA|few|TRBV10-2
TGCGCCAGCAGTCGAACCGCCTCCGGCGAGCAGTACTTC
CASSRTASGEQYF
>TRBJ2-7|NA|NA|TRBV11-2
TGTGCCAGCAGCTTTGGACTTCACTACGAGCAGTACTTC
CASSFGLHYEQYF
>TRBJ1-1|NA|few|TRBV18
TGTGCCAGCTCACCAGGGGGGCCCGCGCTGGTGGCTTTCTTT
CASSPGGPALVAFF
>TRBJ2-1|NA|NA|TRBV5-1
TGCGCCAGCAGCTTGGCTTTGGACTACTCCTACAATGAGCAGTTCTTC
CASSLALDYSYNEQFF
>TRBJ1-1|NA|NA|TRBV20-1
TGCAGTGCTCCTAAACAGGGTAGGAACACTGAAGCTTTCTTT
CSAPKQGRNTEAFF
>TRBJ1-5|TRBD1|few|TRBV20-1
TGCAGTGCTACGGGCGGGGGACAGAATCAGCCCCAGCATTTT
CSATGGGQNQPQHF
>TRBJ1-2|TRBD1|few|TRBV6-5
TGTGCCAGCAGTTACTCTCCGACAGGGGGGTCCTATGGCTACACCTTC
CASSYSPTGGSYGYTF
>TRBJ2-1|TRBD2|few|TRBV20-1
TGCAGTGCTAGCCCGCTAGCGGGAGAATCCAATGAGCAGTTCTTC
CSASPLAGESNEQFF
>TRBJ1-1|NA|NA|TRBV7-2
TGTGCCAGCAGCTTAAGTCTGGGGCAGAACACTGAAGCTTTCTTT
CASSLSLGQNTEAFF
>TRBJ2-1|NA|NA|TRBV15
TGTGCCACCAGAAAGGGAAACAATGAGCAGTTCTTC
CATRKGNNEQFF
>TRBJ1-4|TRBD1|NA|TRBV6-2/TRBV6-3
TGTGCCAGCAGTTACGCCCGGAGGACAGGGCCTTCAACTAATGAAAAACTGTTTTTT
CASSYARRTGPSTNEKLFF
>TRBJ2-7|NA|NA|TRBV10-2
TGCGCCAGCAGTGTTAGGGAATCCTACGAGCAGTACTTC
CASSVRESYEQYF
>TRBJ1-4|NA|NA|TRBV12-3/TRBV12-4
TGTGCCAGCGCAGGGGAACGGGAAAAACTGTTTTTT
CASAGEREKLFF
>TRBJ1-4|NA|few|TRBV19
TGTGCCAGTAGTATAGGACTGAAGAATGAAAAACTGTTTTTT
CASSIGLKNEKLFF
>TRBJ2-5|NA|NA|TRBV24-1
TGTGCCACCAGTGATTTCAGGGATCAAGAGACCCAGTACTTC
CATSDFRDQETQYF
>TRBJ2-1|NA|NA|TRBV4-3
TGCGCCAGCAGCCAAGATCTTTCCGCGGTGAGCTCCTACAATGAGCAGTTCTTC
CASSQDLSAVSSYNEQFF
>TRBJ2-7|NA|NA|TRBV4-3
TGCGCCAGCAGCCAAGCTCCTCGGGTCCCCGAGCAGTACTTC
CASSQAPRVPEQYF
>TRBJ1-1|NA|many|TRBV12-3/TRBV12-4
TGTGCCAGCATCTTACAGGGCACTGAAGCTTTCTTT
CASILQGTEAFF